This T cell receptor (beta chain) was sequenced for a study of tumor and adjacent non-tumor tissue in lung cancer. Background on the study: Some 3.9 million productive TCRbeta reads were obtained per sample on average. General observations from the study: Tumor tissue had significantly higher TCR diversity than normal lung. Tumor repertoires had a smaller top 100 clone share than normal lung.

The template was RNA from unsorted bulk tissue. More than 3 cm separated this lung sample from the edge of the tumor. Donors were chemotherapy-naive, newly diagnosed lung cancer surgical patients in China, August–late 2014. About this clonotype itself: The target antigen is unknown. Mismatch with germline at one junction end may stem from a read error.

The library came from three nested PCR rounds adapted from ARM-PCR protocols. MiXCR, run by TCRdb on the multiplex PCR reads, gives a single entry per CDR3 protein. The sample includes under 95,000 distinct CDR3 sequences, approximately 81% of them seen just once. This clonotype originated in a man between 60 and 70 years old with non-small cell lung cancer. Sequencing was performed on distant non-tumor lung tissue.

As DNA, the CDR3 is TGTACCAGCAGCAGGAGTAGCGGGACGGTAGACGAGCAGTACTTC. Translating gives CTSSRSSGTVDEQYF. The chain has TRBV11-1 and TRBJ2-7, with 8 bases fitting TRBD2. Germline CDR1 SGHAT, CDR2 FQDESV (reference sequence). The CDR3 spans 15 residues.